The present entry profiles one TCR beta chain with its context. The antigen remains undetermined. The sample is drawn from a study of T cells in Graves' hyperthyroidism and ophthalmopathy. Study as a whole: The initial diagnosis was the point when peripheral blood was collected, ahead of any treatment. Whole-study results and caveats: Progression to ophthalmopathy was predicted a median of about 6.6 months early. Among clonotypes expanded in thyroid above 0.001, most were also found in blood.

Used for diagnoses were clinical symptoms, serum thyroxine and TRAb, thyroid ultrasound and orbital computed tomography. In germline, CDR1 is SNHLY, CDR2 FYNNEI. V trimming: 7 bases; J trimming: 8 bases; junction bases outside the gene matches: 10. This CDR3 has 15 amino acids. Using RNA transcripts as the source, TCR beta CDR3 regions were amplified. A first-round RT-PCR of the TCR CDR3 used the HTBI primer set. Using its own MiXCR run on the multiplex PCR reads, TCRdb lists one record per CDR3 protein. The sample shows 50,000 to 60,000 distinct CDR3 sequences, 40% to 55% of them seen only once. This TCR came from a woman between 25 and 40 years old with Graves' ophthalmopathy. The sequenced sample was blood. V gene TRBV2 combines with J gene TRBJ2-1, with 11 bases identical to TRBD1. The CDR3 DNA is TGTGCCAGCACCCCGGGACAGGGGGTTAACTATGAGCAGTTCTTC. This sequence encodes CASTPGQGVNYEQFF.